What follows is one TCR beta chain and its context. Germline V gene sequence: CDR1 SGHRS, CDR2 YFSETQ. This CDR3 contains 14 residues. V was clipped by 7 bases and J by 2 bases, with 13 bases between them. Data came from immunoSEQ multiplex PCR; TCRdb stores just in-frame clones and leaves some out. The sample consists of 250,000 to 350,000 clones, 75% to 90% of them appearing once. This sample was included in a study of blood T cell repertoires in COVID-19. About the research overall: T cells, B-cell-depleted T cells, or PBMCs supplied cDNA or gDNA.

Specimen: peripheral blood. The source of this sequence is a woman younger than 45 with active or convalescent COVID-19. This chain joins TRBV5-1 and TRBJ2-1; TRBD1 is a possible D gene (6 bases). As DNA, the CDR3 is TGCGCCAGCCGCGCAGGGGTCGCCTACAATGAGCAGTTCTTC. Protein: CASRAGVAYNEQFF. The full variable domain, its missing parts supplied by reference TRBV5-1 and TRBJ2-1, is KAGVTQTPRYLIKTRGQQVTLSCSPISGHRSVSWYQQTPGQGLQFLFEYFSETQRNKGNFPGRFSGRQFSNSRSEMNVSTLELGDSALYLCASRAGVAYNEQFFGPGTRLTVL.